Shown below are 24 T cell receptor beta chains from a single sample sequenced in a study of T cell responses to AZD1222 COVID-19 vaccine. Measured with immunoSEQ multiplex PCR; TCRdb has only the in-frame clones, and not every one. The sample contains about 92,000 clones, around 88% of which appear only once. Source: peripheral blood, taken on day 0 of MenACWY control vaccination. The receptors were gathered from an adult in good health.

This clone was detected only once. CDR3 in DNA: TGTGCCAGCAGTGAAGTCTTTAGGGCAGGGGATGAAAAACTGTTTTTT. Its translation is CASSEVFRAGDEKLFF. This rearrangement joins TRBV6-1 to TRBJ1-4; perhaps TRBD1 as D (6 bases). Trimming cost V 1 base and J 6 bases, with 15 bases left between them. Looked up from germline, CDR1 is MNHNS and CDR2 is SASEGT. The CDR3 consists of 16 residues.

The chain links TRBV6-5 to TRBJ2-1; no reliable D call. V was pared by 7 bases and J by 9 bases, with 19 bases between. In germline, CDR1 is MNHEY, CDR2 SVGAGI. This CDR3 has 14 amino acids. The DNA of the CDR3 is TGTGCCAGCAATAGAGGAGACGGACGGATTGAGCAGTTCTTC. Translating gives CASNRGDGRIEQFF.

The chain joins TRBV5-1 to TRBJ2-7; 8 nucleotides match TRBD2. Trimming removed 4 bases from V and 0 bases from J; junction bases left unmatched: 3. This CDR3 spans 14 amino acids. Germline V gene sequence: CDR1 SGHRS, CDR2 YFSETQ. The CDR3 DNA follows: TGCGCCAGCAGCCTAAGCGGGGGCTCCTACGAGCAGTACTTC. This encodes CASSLSGGSYEQYF.

The genes are TRBV5-1 and TRBJ1-1, with D maybe TRBD1 (5 bases). The CDR3 has 14 residues. CDR1 and CDR2 from the germline V gene are SGHRS and YFSETQ. Trimming pared 1 base from V and 4 bases from J, leaving 11 bases between. CDR3: CASSLYEQGTEAFF. DNA of the CDR3: TGCGCCAGCAGCTTGTATGAGCAGGGCACTGAAGCTTTCTTT.

This clone is a singleton in its sample. The gene calls are TRBV24-1 and TRBJ2-3; 7 bases line up with TRBD1. The CDR3 runs 16 residues. The germline V gene encodes CDR1 KGHDR and CDR2 SFDVKD. V lost 4 bases and J lost 0; bases outside the gene matches: 6. The CDR3 protein is CATSDFDRDSTDTQYF. For the CDR3, the DNA is TGTGCCACCAGTGACTTCGACAGGGACAGCACAGATACGCAGTATTTT.

The rearrangement joins TRBV6-2 or TRBV6-3 to TRBJ2-3; D is possibly TRBD1 (6 bases). CDR1 MNHEY and CDR2 SVGEGT come from the germline V gene. This CDR3 has 14 residues. V was clipped by 5 bases and J by 2 bases, with 11 bases between them. The CDR3 sequence: CASSLRGTTDTQYF. The CDR3, as DNA: TGTGCCAGCAGTCTCAGGGGTACCACAGATACGCAGTATTTT.

The CDR3 is CASSAVRRQGDGYTF. As DNA, the CDR3 is TGTGCCAGCAGCGCCGTCCGGCGGCAGGGGGATGGCTACACCTTC. This sequence joins TRBV21-1 and TRBJ1-2; no check of the table's D call, TRBD1, against the DNA was made. TRBV21-1 is termed a pseudogene. CDR3 length equals 15 residues.

The chain employs TRBV5-6 and TRBJ2-6; maybe TRBD1 (5 bases). The CDR3 loop spans 17 amino acids. The germline V gene has CDR1 SGHDT and CDR2 YYEEEE. Trimming shortened V by 2 bases and J by 1 base, and 13 bases separated the two germline ends. The CDR3 DNA reads TGTGCCAGCAGCTTCGGCAGGGTGGTTTCTGGGGCCAACGTCCTGACTTTC. Amino acids: CASSFGRVVSGANVLTF.

About this clone itself: At one boundary the junction diverges from the germline segment, which might be a read error. The chain employs TRBV19 and TRBJ2-7, with D perhaps matching TRBD1 (5 bases). CDR3 length: 16 amino acids. Germline CDR1 and CDR2: LNHDA and SQIVND (reference sequence). The CDR3 nucleotides are TGTGCCGGTAGTAAGGCAGCCTATGGGGCCCTCTACGAGCAGTACTTC. Amino acids: CAGSKAAYGALYEQYF.

This chain joins TRBV5-1 and TRBJ1-2, with D maybe TRBD1 (5 bases). Trimming took 2 bases from V and 2 from J, leaving 10 bases between them. CDR3 length equals 14 residues. The germline CDR1 and CDR2 sequences are SGHRS and YFSETQ. This chain's CDR3 is CASSLQEFNYGYTF. For the CDR3, the DNA is TGCGCCAGCAGCTTACAGGAATTCAACTATGGCTACACCTTC.

V usage is TRBV4-1 and J usage is TRBJ1-4, with D perhaps TRBD1 (6 bases). The CDR3 spans 16 residues. V lost 3 bases and J 3 bases, leaving 14 bases between the germline ends. Germline V gives CDR1 MGHRA, CDR2 YSYEKL. Here the CDR3 reads CASSHPGQRSNEKLFF. The CDR3, as DNA: TGCGCCAGCAGCCACCCCGGACAGAGATCTAATGAAAAACTGTTTTTT.

This clone was found a few times. At one boundary the junction diverges from the germline segment, which might be a read error. This chain joins TRBV6-1 and TRBJ1-1; maybe TRBD1 (5 bases). There are 11 residues in the CDR3. From germline, CDR1 is MNHNS and CDR2 SASEGT. CDR3 coding DNA: TGTGCCAGCAGAGAAGGGACCGAAGCTTTCTTT. It specifies CASREGTEAFF.

The chain uses TRBV7-9 and TRBJ1-6; possibly TRBD1 for D (5 bases). Germline CDR1 reads SEHNR; CDR2 reads FQNEAQ (reference sequence). Trimming removed 5 bases from V and 8 bases from J, with 7 bases in between. The CDR3 spans 12 residues. CDR3: CASSVRDSPLHF. CDR3 sequence (DNA): TGTGCCAGCAGCGTCAGGGATTCACCCCTCCACTTT.

The rearrangement joins TRBV6-5 to TRBJ1-5; no definite D call. Trimming left V 2 bases short and J 7 bases short, with 9 bases between. This CDR3 region has 13 residues. The germline CDR1 and CDR2 sequences are MNHEY and SVGAGI. The CDR3 DNA reads as TGTGCCAGCAGTTACGAGGAAAAGCAGCCCCAGCATTTT. Encoded protein: CASSYEEKQPQHF.

V is TRBV6-1 and J is TRBJ1-3; D is perhaps TRBD1 (6 bases). This CDR3 is built from 16 residues. In germline, CDR1 is MNHNS, CDR2 SASEGT. V lost 5 bases, J lost 1 base, and 15 bases lay in between. This chain's CDR3 is CASSKVTGISGNTIYF. DNA for the CDR3: TGTGCCAGCAGTAAAGTAACAGGGATTTCTGGAAACACCATATATTTT.

This clone came up a few times. The chain uses TRBV19 and TRBJ1-2, with 8 bases identical to TRBD1. This CDR3 contains 15 residues. Trimming at V came to 5 bases and at J to 3 bases, leaving 8 bases not matched to a gene. The germline CDR1 and CDR2 sequences are LNHDA and SQIVND (reference sequence). The CDR3 nucleotides read TGTGCCAGTAGTCCGCAGGGGGCAGGAGACTATGGCTACACCTTC. Amino acid sequence: CASSPQGAGDYGYTF.

The chain links TRBV6-2 or TRBV6-3 to TRBJ2-7; TRBD1 matches at 8 bases. The CDR3 consists of 18 residues. V was pared by 0 bases and J by 3 bases, with 13 bases of the junction left unmatched. Germline V gene sequence: CDR1 MNHEY, CDR2 SVGEGT. Here the CDR3 DNA reads TGTGCCAGCAGTTACTCGACGGGTGGGGCAGGGGGCCACTACGAGCAGTACTTC. This gives the protein CASSYSTGGAGGHYEQYF.

The chain combines TRBV6-5 with TRBJ2-5, with TRBD2 matching 7 bases. Germline V gene sequence: CDR1 MNHEY, CDR2 SVGAGI. CDR3 length equals 16 residues. V gave up 2 bases and J gave up 1 base; unmatched junction bases: 7. The CDR3 sequence: CASSYPSERGQETQYF. In nucleotides, the CDR3 is TGTGCCAGCAGTTACCCTTCGGAGCGGGGCCAAGAGACCCAGTACTTC.

The chain has TRBV6-6 and TRBJ2-3; D perhaps matches TRBD1 (5 bases). V was pared by 7 bases and J by 1 base, with 15 bases between. Germline CDR1 reads MNHNY; CDR2 reads SVGAGI (reference sequence). This CDR3 has 15 residues. CDR3 amino acids: CASTQVEGGTDTQYF. The CDR3 DNA sequence: TGTGCCAGCACCCAGGTCGAAGGGGGCACAGATACGCAGTATTTT.

The V call is TRBV19, the J call TRBJ2-2; tentative D call: TRBD1 (5 bases). Germline V lookup: CDR1 LNHDA, CDR2 SQIVND (reference sequence). Trimming stripped 5 bases from V and 1 base from J, with 11 bases between. The CDR3 is made up of 15 amino acids. CDR3 coding DNA: TGTGCCAGTAGTGTCCAAACAGGGAACACCGGGGAGCTGTTTTTT. This codes for CASSVQTGNTGELFF. Full variable domain (outside the CDR3, taken from reference TRBV19 and TRBJ2-2): DGGITQSPKYLFRKEGQNVTLSCEQNLNHDAMYWYRQDPGQGLRLIYYSQIVNDFQKGDIAEGYSVSREKKESFPLTVTSAQKNPTAFYLCASSVQTGNTGELFFGEGSRLTVL.

The chain recombines TRBV5-6 with TRBJ1-2; D call uncertain. Trimming cost V 4 bases and J 2 bases, with 9 bases left between them. The germline CDR1 and CDR2 sequences are SGHDT and YYEEEE. CDR3 length: 13 residues. CDR3 residues: CASSGTANYGYTF. The CDR3 DNA is TGTGCCAGCAGCGGTACTGCAAACTATGGCTACACCTTC.

This chain links TRBV12-3 or TRBV12-4 with TRBJ1-1; D unresolved. V lost 5 bases to trimming and J lost 7 bases, with 8 bases between them. The CDR3 is made up of 11 amino acids. The DNA of the CDR3 is TGTGCCAGCAGTCCGCAGGTTGAAGCTTTCTTT. This translates into CASSPQVEAFF.

In DNA form, the CDR3 reads TGTGCCAGCCACCGACAGGGCGGTAACTATGGCTACACCTTC. Amino acids: CASHRQGGNYGYTF. This chain joins TRBV28 and TRBJ1-2; 7 bases are shared with TRBD1. The trim removed 8 bases at V and 1 base at J, leaving 7 bases unmatched. The CDR3 is 14 amino acids. CDR1 and CDR2 from the germline V gene are MDHEN and SYDVKM.

The chain uses TRBV6-2 or TRBV6-3 and TRBJ1-5; no definite D call. The CDR3 runs 13 residues. Trimming shortened V by 0 bases and J by 3 bases, and 3 bases separated the two germline ends. Germline loops: CDR1 MNHEY, CDR2 SVGEGT. CDR3 in amino acids: CASSYSHNQPQHF. The CDR3 DNA sequence: TGTGCCAGCAGTTACTCCCACAATCAGCCCCAGCATTTT.